This T cell receptor beta chain was captured by sequencing in a study of beta chain features in type 1 diabetes. Populations obtained by sorting all exceeded 95% purity. V dropped 6 bases and J dropped 5 bases, with 6 bases sitting between them. The CDR3 spans 11 residues. From germline, CDR1 is SNHLY and CDR2 FYNNEI. Expressed TCRB transcripts were sequenced after all isolated RNA was converted to cDNA. Profiling relied on immunoSEQ multiplex PCR, and the TCRdb table lists in-frame clones only, not all of them. The table lists roughly 150,000 clones, approximately 62% of them singletons. The study's findings and limits: Within each of all four CD4+ subsets, Type 1 diabetes patients had TCRB CDR3s that were moderately but significantly shorter.

In regard to this clone: Its matching antigen is unknown.

The J gene is TRBJ2-3, the V gene TRBV2; no clear D gene. This TCR came from a young man with type 1 diabetes. The material sequenced was naive CD4+ T cells from blood. The DNA of the CDR3 is TGTGCCAGCAGGCTGGTAGATACGCAGTATTTT. Protein sequence: CASRLVDTQYF.